The 6 T cell receptor beta chains presented below share a single source sample, sequenced in a study of OX40 agonist ivuxolimab in advanced cancers. Here immunoSEQ multiplex PCR was the method, and the copy in TCRdb shows in-frame clones only, minus some. In the table there are some 89,000 clones, about 88% of which are singletons. Sample: CD4+ or CD8+ T cells sorted from blood, taken in a trial of the OX40 agonist ivuxolimab. The origin of the receptors is an adult with an advanced solid tumor such as melanoma, head and neck, liver or kidney cancer.

V gene TRBV4-1 combines with J gene TRBJ1-2; 7 bases agree with TRBD1. This CDR3 has 14 residues. Germline values: CDR1 MGHRA, CDR2 YSYEKL. The V gene end was trimmed by 2 bases and the J gene end by 8 bases; junction bases not matched to a gene: 8. DNA for the CDR3: TGCGCCAGCAGCCAACCTAACAGGGGCCAGGGCTACACCTTC. Protein: CASSQPNRGQGYTF.

As DNA, the CDR3 is TGCGCCAGCAGCCCTTCCGGACAGGGTACGTTCAATGAGCAGTTCTTC. Protein: CASSPSGQGTFNEQFF. The rearrangement uses TRBV5-1 and TRBJ2-1, with 8 nucleotides matching TRBD1. This CDR3 has 16 amino acids. In germline, CDR1 is SGHRS, CDR2 YFSETQ. J lost 6 bases, V lost 4 bases, and 12 bases had no gene match.

The chain employs TRBV19 and TRBJ2-5; D remains ambiguous. The CDR3 runs 14 residues. Germline V gene sequence: CDR1 LNHDA, CDR2 SQIVND (reference sequence). The V end lost 7 bases, the J end lost 1 base, and 13 bases lay between the germline ends. This CDR3 is CASKKQLTQETQYF. In nucleotides, the CDR3 is TGTGCCAGTAAGAAACAGTTAACCCAAGAGACCCAGTACTTC.

This clone was found once. The V and J genes are TRBV5-1 and TRBJ1-6; 8 nucleotides match TRBD1. Germline trimming cut 0 bases from V and 9 bases from J; bases unmatched to any gene: 11. CDR3 length: 17 amino acids. From germline, CDR1 is SGHRS and CDR2 YFSETQ. The CDR3 DNA follows: TGCGCCAGCAGCTTGGCTACTCCGGGACAGGCGACTTCACCCCTCCACTTT. Translated: CASSLATPGQATSPLHF.

This clone has just a few counts. A read error may account for a junction end that differs from germline. The V and J genes are TRBV30 and TRBJ1-4, with 9 bases aligning to TRBD1. The germline V gene has CDR1 GTSNPN and CDR2 SVGIG (reference sequence). This CDR3 is built from 10 residues. In DNA form, the CDR3 reads TGCGGGACAGGGAATGAAAAACTGTTTTTT. It codes for CGTGNEKLFF.

The chain uses TRBV7-8 and TRBJ1-2, with 10 nucleotides matching TRBD1. Germline V gives CDR1 SGHVS, CDR2 FQNEAQ. The CDR3 spans 14 residues. J gave up 4 bases and V 6 bases, and 5 bases lay outside the gene matches. CDR3 bases: TGTGCCAGCAGAAGTAGGACAGGGGGCTATGGCTACACCTTC. It specifies CASRSRTGGYGYTF.